This TCR beta chain was recorded in a study of blood T cell repertoires in COVID-19. Across the whole study: T cells, B-cell-depleted T cells, or PBMCs provided the cDNA or gDNA that served as material.

Everyone who took part was roughly 18 to 89 years old, and they came from 24 US areas. Clinical histories supplied by participants themselves formed the basis of cohort assignment. Method: immunoSEQ multiplex PCR; TCRdb's copy keeps in-frame clones and lacks some. The sample has roughly 260,000 clones; 75% to 90% are singletons. Germline loops: CDR1 SGDLS, CDR2 YYNGEE. The CDR3 covers 14 residues. With 2 bases removed from V and 1 base from J, the gap between germline ends came to 9 bases. What was sequenced was PBMCs or T cells enriched from blood (not recorded which). This sequence originates from a woman in her 30s with acute COVID-19. The chain uses TRBV9 and TRBJ2-5, with D perhaps TRBD1 (6 bases). CDR3: CASSVRDTQETQYF. The CDR3 nucleotides read TGTGCCAGCAGCGTCCGGGACACCCAAGAGACCCAGTACTTC.